This T cell receptor beta chain is from a study of cytotoxic CD8 clonotypes in ibrutinib-treated CLL. Looking at the study overall: Median treatment time before response sampling was approximately 11 months, range 6 to 36.

In this sample, this clone turned up once. The antigen is undetermined. Germline V gives CDR1 MNHNS, CDR2 SASEGT. The CDR3 is 12 residues long. V was shortened by 0 bases and J by 8 bases, with 5 bases between the two germline ends. As input for TCR beta libraries, roughly 2 micrograms of genomic DNA came from cryopreserved PBMCs. Study results and caveats: Clonality increased at ibrutinib response, then returned toward baseline at progression.

Depths of 1 in 200,000 to 1 in 1 million T cells were the sequencing target. Here immunoSEQ multiplex PCR was the method, and the copy in TCRdb shows in-frame clones only, minus some. This table holds about 92,000 clones, about 74% found once. The sample in question was PBMCs, obtained after 24 months of ibrutinib treatment. The rearrangement links TRBV6-1 to TRBJ1-3; D unresolved. The clonotype originates from a human donor with chronic lymphocytic leukemia. CDR3 nucleotide sequence: TGTGCCAGCAGTGAAGCGTGGGACACCATATATTTT. It encodes CASSEAWDTIYF.